Each of the 26 T cell receptor beta chains below was sequenced from the same sample in a study of T cells after yellow fever vaccination. TCRdb called the 5' RACE reads again in MiXCR, with one record for every CDR3 protein. This sample has nearly 300,000 distinct CDR3 sequences, with roughly 8.7% found just once. Sequencing was performed on CD4+ T cells sorted from PBMCs, taken 5 days after the yellow fever booster vaccination. Receptors were obtained from a man younger than 35 who received the YFV17D yellow fever vaccine.

This clonotype was seen more than once but under ten times. The rearrangement uses TRBV10-1 and TRBJ2-7; no firm D call. V was cut by 0 bases and J by 3 bases, with 3 bases left in between. This CDR3 has 12 residues. Germline lookup yields CDR1 WNHNN and CDR2 SYGVQD (reference sequence). The CDR3 here is CASSESLYEQYF. The DNA of the CDR3 is TGCGCCAGCAGTGAGTCCCTCTACGAGCAGTACTTC.

This chain links TRBV20-1 with TRBJ1-2; tentatively, D is TRBD1 (5 bases). CDR1 and CDR2 (germline): DFQATT, SNEGSKA (reference sequence). The CDR3 spans 13 residues. Trimming took 5 bases from V and 2 from J, leaving 12 bases between them. CDR3 sequence reads: CSAWGGSNYGYTF. The CDR3 DNA is TGCAGTGCTTGGGGGGGGTCAAACTATGGCTACACCTTC.

This clonotype turned up a few times. The chain has TRBV30 and TRBJ1-4, with D maybe TRBD1 (5 bases). The CDR3 contains 14 residues. The V end lost 5 bases, the J end lost 2 bases, and 12 bases lay between the germline ends. Germline V gives CDR1 GTSNPN, CDR2 SVGIG (reference sequence). Written as DNA, the CDR3 is TGTGCCTGGTGTCCCGGGGGGACTAATGAAAAACTGTTTTTT. It is translated as CAWCPGGTNEKLFF.

The chain recombines TRBV7-9 with TRBJ1-1; no clear D. The CDR3 is 18 residues long. Germline CDR1 is SEHNR and CDR2 is FQNEAQ (reference sequence). Trimming left V 4 bases short and J 0 bases short, with 21 bases between. The CDR3 reads CASSSIRLQVKLNTEAFF. CDR3 nucleotide sequence: TGTGCCAGCAGCTCCATCCGCTTGCAGGTAAAACTGAACACTGAAGCTTTCTTT.

This clonotype came up a few times. This chain connects TRBV18 to TRBJ1-5, with D possibly being TRBD1 (5 bases). Germline lookup yields CDR1 KGHSH and CDR2 LQKENI. The V and J ends lost 1 base and 2 bases respectively, with 15 bases between them. The CDR3 is made up of 17 amino acids. The CDR3 sequence: CASSPRGGSAGNQPQHF. In nucleotides, the CDR3 is TGTGCCAGCTCACCACGCGGGGGGTCGGCGGGCAATCAGCCCCAGCATTTT.

This clonotype was found many times. This chain links TRBV4-3 with TRBJ1-5; D remains ambiguous. V lost 1 base to trimming and J lost 7 bases, with 8 bases between them. Germline assignment: CDR1 LGHNA and CDR2 YSLEER. CDR3 size: 13 residues. CDR3 DNA sequence: TGCGCCAGCAGCCAAGCACTATCCCAGCCCCAGCATTTT. This codes for CASSQALSQPQHF.

The chain uses TRBV12-3 or TRBV12-4 and TRBJ1-4; tentatively, D is TRBD1 (5 bases). Trimming removed 1 base at V and 5 bases at J, with 11 bases between. CDR3 size: 15 residues. The CDR3 loop is CASSLVNGGNEKLFF. CDR3 coding DNA: TGTGCCAGCAGTTTAGTCAACGGGGGAAATGAAAAACTGTTTTTT.

The rearrangement uses TRBV12-3 or TRBV12-4 and TRBJ1-1, with D uncertain. This CDR3 contains 11 residues. V was shortened by 3 bases and J by 8 bases, with 7 bases between the two germline ends. The CDR3 is CASSLVSEAFF. Written as DNA, the CDR3 is TGTGCCAGCAGTTTGGTTTCCGAAGCTTTCTTT.

This chain connects TRBV19 to TRBJ2-7; 8 bases agree with TRBD1. This CDR3 comprises 17 residues. V shed 5 bases and J 2 bases; nucleotides not matched to a gene: 14. Germline CDR1 is LNHDA and CDR2 is SQIVND (reference sequence). The CDR3 coding sequence is TGTGCCAGTAGTGGGCAGGGGGCGCGTTGGGAGACCTACGAGCAGTACTTC. Translated: CASSGQGARWETYEQYF.

J is TRBJ1-3 and V is TRBV6-5; 8 bases are a match to TRBD1. Germline V gene lookup returns CDR1 MNHEY and CDR2 SVGAGI. CDR3 length: 16 amino acids. Trimming at V came to 6 bases and at J to 2 bases, leaving 9 bases not matched to a gene. This CDR3 reads CASRAVGQGTGNTIYF. The CDR3 nucleotides are TGTGCCAGCAGGGCCGTTGGACAGGGTACTGGAAACACCATATATTTT.

CDR3: CASSTPGSCNSPLHF. CDR3 nucleotides: TGTGCCAGCAGCACCCCCGGGTCTTGTAATTCACCCCTCCACTTT. V usage is TRBV21-1 and J usage is TRBJ1-6. TRBV21-1 corresponds to a pseudogene. This CDR3 has 15 residues.

The table lists this clonotype with a few counts. The chain couples TRBV20-1 to TRBJ2-3; the D is unclear. This CDR3 comprises 11 residues. The germline V gene encodes CDR1 DFQATT and CDR2 SNEGSKA (reference sequence). V was clipped by 6 bases and J by 6 bases, with 10 bases between them. In DNA form, the CDR3 reads TGCAGTGCCGAGACTGGCGATACGCAGTATTTT. Translated: CSAETGDTQYF.

This clonotype showed up many times. The genes are TRBV5-1 and TRBJ1-1, with TRBD1 as a possible D gene (5 bases). The CDR3 contains 14 residues. Germline CDR1 reads SGHRS; CDR2 reads YFSETQ. Trimming left V 0 bases short and J 0 bases short, with 6 bases between. The CDR3, as DNA: TGCGCCAGCAGCTTGGAGGGGTTGAACACTGAAGCTTTCTTT. This sequence encodes CASSLEGLNTEAFF.

V usage is TRBV6-5 and J usage is TRBJ1-3; no firm D call. This CDR3 is built from 15 residues. Germline CDR1 reads MNHEY; CDR2 reads SVGAGI. Trimming took off 0 bases at V and 0 bases at J, with 6 bases between the two ends. CDR3 in amino acids: CASSYSTISGNTIYF. CDR3 in DNA: TGTGCCAGCAGTTACTCGACAATCTCTGGAAACACCATATATTTT.

This clonotype was seen ten or more times. This rearrangement joins TRBV11-2 to TRBJ2-3, with unresolved D. CDR1 SGHAT and CDR2 FQNNGV come from the germline V gene. The V gene lost 4 bases and the J gene lost 0 bases, with 2 bases spanning the gap. The CDR3 totals 12 residues. This CDR3 is CASSWSTDTQYF. CDR3 in DNA: TGTGCCAGCAGCTGGAGCACAGATACGCAGTATTTT.

This clonotype was found many times. V and J are TRBV5-1 and TRBJ2-6, with 7 bases aligning to TRBD1. V was clipped by 3 bases and J by 0 bases; unmatched bases: 6. CDR1 SGHRS and CDR2 YFSETQ come from the germline V gene. CDR3 length equals 17 residues. This CDR3 reads CASSSTGVSSGANVLTF. Here the CDR3 DNA reads TGCGCCAGCAGCTCCACAGGGGTTTCCTCTGGGGCCAACGTCCTGACTTTC. The full variable domain, completed using reference TRBV5-1 and TRBJ2-6, is KAGVTQTPRYLIKTRGQQVTLSCSPISGHRSVSWYQQTPGQGLQFLFEYFSETQRNKGNFPGRFSGRQFSNSRSEMNVSTLELGDSALYLCASSSTGVSSGANVLTFGAGSRLTVL.

This clonotype occurred many times. The J gene is TRBJ2-3, the V gene TRBV6-2 or TRBV6-3; no definite D call. Germline V gene sequence: CDR1 MNHEY, CDR2 SVGEGT. Trimming pared 6 bases from V and 6 bases from J, leaving 13 bases between. CDR3 length: 13 amino acids. The CDR3 nucleotides read TGTGCCAGCAGGGATTGGAGTTTGGATACGCAGTATTTT. This encodes CASRDWSLDTQYF.

The V gene is TRBV29-1, the J gene TRBJ2-3, with no clear D. The V gene's germline CDR1 is SQVTM and CDR2 ANQGSEA. Trimming took off 3 bases at V and 3 bases at J, with 7 bases between the two ends. The CDR3 is made up of 12 amino acids. For the CDR3, the DNA is TGCAGCGTTGATCAGGCGACAGATACGCAGTATTTT. Translating it yields CSVDQATDTQYF.

The DNA of the CDR3 is TGCGCCAGCAGCCAAGATCTCGCCCAGCGGGGAGGGGGAGAGACCCAGTACTTC. This translates into CASSQDLAQRGGGETQYF. The rearrangement joins TRBV4-3 to TRBJ2-5, with D possibly matching TRBD2 (7 bases). V shed 0 bases and J shed 4 bases, with 21 bases lying between them. Germline CDR1 reads LGHNA; CDR2 reads YSLEER. CDR3 length: 18 amino acids.

This clonotype was detected ten times or more. The chain couples TRBV29-1 to TRBJ2-5; tentative D call: TRBD2 (7 bases). V was clipped by 6 bases and J by 4 bases, with 12 bases between them. Looked up from germline, CDR1 is SQVTM and CDR2 is ANQGSEA. There are 12 residues in the CDR3. CDR3 in DNA: TGCAGCGTGGGGGGAGGGGGAGAGACCCAGTACTTC. Translated: CSVGGGGETQYF.

This clonotype was counted at least ten times. V usage is TRBV7-8 and J usage is TRBJ2-3; a possible D gene is TRBD1 (5 bases). CDR3 length equals 14 residues. The V and J ends lost 5 bases and 1 base respectively, with 10 bases between them. CDR1 is SGHVS and CDR2 is FQNEAQ in the germline V gene. The CDR3 sequence is CASSQAGRTDTQYF. The DNA of the CDR3 is TGTGCCAGCAGCCAGGCAGGGCGCACAGATACGCAGTATTTT.

Only a few counts were recorded for this clonotype. The CDR3 nucleotides are TGTGCCAGTAGTATAATGCCTGCCCAGGGCGACTACGAGCAGTACTTC. Amino acid sequence: CASSIMPAQGDYEQYF. This chain links TRBV19 with TRBJ2-7, with D possibly being TRBD1 (5 bases). Germline V gene sequence: CDR1 LNHDA, CDR2 SQIVND (reference sequence). This CDR3 spans 16 amino acids. Trimming pared 2 bases from V and 3 bases from J, leaving 17 bases between.

This chain joins TRBV4-2 and TRBJ1-6; D possibly corresponds to TRBD1 (5 bases). Trimming left V 4 bases short and J 7 bases short, with 14 bases between. Germline CDR1 reads LGHNA; CDR2 reads YNFKEQ. The CDR3 runs 15 residues. The CDR3 reads CASSRPGLGNSPLHF. Written as DNA, the CDR3 is TGTGCCAGCAGCCGGCCAGGGCTAGGCAATTCACCCCTCCACTTT.

This clonotype was counted ten times or more. V is TRBV3-1 and J is TRBJ2-2; D ambiguous. V gave up 1 base and J gave up 6 bases, with 9 bases separating them. The CDR3 runs to 14 residues. Per germline, CDR1 LGHDT and CDR2 YNNKEL (reference sequence). CDR3 residues: CASSQAASAGELFF. The DNA of the CDR3 is TGTGCCAGCAGCCAAGCCGCCTCTGCCGGGGAGCTGTTTTTT.

This clonotype was seen repeatedly, ten times or more. The chain employs TRBV5-1 and TRBJ1-4, with 9 bases lining up with TRBD1. The CDR3 sequence is 14 residues long. The V gene's germline CDR1 is SGHRS and CDR2 YFSETQ. V dropped 3 bases and J dropped 7; count of bases not matched to a gene: 4. The DNA of the CDR3 is TGCGCCAGCAGCTGGGACAGGGAGTTTGAAAAACTGTTTTTT. Amino acid sequence: CASSWDREFEKLFF.

This clonotype was counted at least ten times. V is TRBV29-1 and J is TRBJ2-7, with a possible D match to TRBD2 (7 bases). This CDR3 region has 13 residues. Germline CDR1 reads SQVTM; CDR2 reads ANQGSEA. The CDR3 DNA reads TGCAGTCCGCCCCAAGGGGGGGCCTACGAGCAGTACGTC. Encoded protein: CSPPQGGAYEQYV.